Listed below are T cell receptor beta chains from one sample, sequenced in a study of T cells in Graves' hyperthyroidism and ophthalmopathy. TCRdb fed the multiplex PCR reads into MiXCR, producing one record per CDR3 protein. The repertoire holds roughly 500,000 distinct CDR3 sequences, about 24% seen once, with 10% to 12% in the top ten. The specimen was blood. The source is a woman aged 25 to 39 with Graves' ophthalmopathy. The CDR3 runs from the conserved cysteine through the conserved F or W. D genes are given only for firm matches. Expanded clones get a size class; other rows say once, few or many, or leave the size out.

d_call: -; j_call: TRBJ1-5; clone_size: many; v_call: TRBV28; cdr3_nt: TGTGCCAGCAGTTTATTGGTGCCGTCAGGGGATAATCAGCCCCAGCATTTT; cdr3_aa: CASSLLVPSGDNQPQHF
d_call: -; j_call: TRBJ1-1; clone_size: -; v_call: TRBV12-3/TRBV12-4; cdr3_nt: TGTGCCAGCAGTTTGGAGAACGCAGAAGCTTTCTTT; cdr3_aa: CASSLENAEAFF
d_call: -; j_call: TRBJ1-1; clone_size: few; v_call: TRBV29-1; cdr3_nt: TGCAGCGCGGCAGAGAGGTTCAACACTGAAGCTTTCTTT; cdr3_aa: CSAAERFNTEAFF
d_call: -; j_call: TRBJ1-2; clone_size: many; v_call: TRBV24-1; cdr3_nt: TGTGCCACCAGTGATTTTACAGGCTATGGCTACACCTTC; cdr3_aa: CATSDFTGYGYTF
d_call: -; j_call: TRBJ2-5; clone_size: -; v_call: TRBV15; cdr3_nt: TGTGCCACCAGCAGTTCCCCTAGCAGGCGAGAGACCCAGTACTTC; cdr3_aa: CATSSSPSRRETQYF
d_call: TRBD1; j_call: TRBJ2-2; clone_size: few; v_call: TRBV2; cdr3_nt: TGTGCCAGTCGACAGGGGGGAAACACCGGGGAGCTGTTTTTT; cdr3_aa: CASRQGGNTGELFF
d_call: -; j_call: TRBJ1-1; clone_size: many; v_call: TRBV12-3/TRBV12-4; cdr3_nt: TGTGCCAGCAGCCCCCGAGGGGTGGGAGCTTTCTTT; cdr3_aa: CASSPRGVGAFF
d_call: TRBD1; j_call: TRBJ1-5; clone_size: many; v_call: TRBV19; cdr3_nt: TGTGCCAGTAGAACCGGGACAGGGGGCAATCAGCCCCAGCATTTT; cdr3_aa: CASRTGTGGNQPQHF
d_call: TRBD1; j_call: TRBJ1-1; clone_size: many; v_call: TRBV6-2/TRBV6-3; cdr3_nt: TGTGCCAGCAGATGGACAGGGAACACTGAAACTTTCTTT; cdr3_aa: CASRWTGNTETFF
d_call: TRBD1; j_call: TRBJ2-7; clone_size: -; v_call: TRBV11-2; cdr3_nt: TGTGCCAGCAGGGGTCTCGACAGGGTAGGGGAGCAGTACTTC; cdr3_aa: CASRGLDRVGEQYF
d_call: -; j_call: TRBJ1-2; clone_size: -; v_call: TRBV7-2; cdr3_nt: TGTGCCAGCAGCCCCTCCAGGGCGAGCTATGGCTACACCTTC; cdr3_aa: CASSPSRASYGYTF
d_call: TRBD1; j_call: TRBJ1-1; clone_size: many; v_call: TRBV20-1; cdr3_nt: TGCAGTGCTAGAGTCCCGAGACAGGGCTACATGAACACTGAAGCTTTCTTT; cdr3_aa: CSARVPRQGYMNTEAFF
d_call: TRBD1; j_call: TRBJ2-7; clone_size: many; v_call: TRBV27; cdr3_nt: TGTGCCAGCAGTATCCGGGACAGGGGAATCTACGAGCAGTACTTC; cdr3_aa: CASSIRDRGIYEQYF
d_call: TRBD1; j_call: TRBJ2-7; clone_size: few; v_call: TRBV12-3/TRBV12-4; cdr3_nt: TGTGCCAGCAGCCCCTTACAATCGGGACAGGCCTTCTACGAGCGGTACTTC; cdr3_aa: CASSPLQSGQAFYERYF
d_call: -; j_call: TRBJ1-2; clone_size: many; v_call: TRBV18; cdr3_nt: TGTGCCAGCTCACCGGATTCGGGAAACTATGGCTACACCTTC; cdr3_aa: CASSPDSGNYGYTF
d_call: -; j_call: TRBJ1-1; clone_size: -; v_call: TRBV19; cdr3_nt: TGTGCCAGTAACGACGGAAACGAAGCTTTCTTT; cdr3_aa: CASNDGNEAFF
d_call: -; j_call: TRBJ2-6; clone_size: few; v_call: TRBV29-1; cdr3_nt: TGCAGCGTTGAAGACTGGCACGTAAGATCTGGGGCCAACGTCCTGACTTTC; cdr3_aa: CSVEDWHVRSGANVLTF
d_call: TRBD2; j_call: TRBJ2-6; clone_size: -; v_call: TRBV6-1; cdr3_nt: TGTGCCAGCAGAGGACTAGCGGGGGGAGCTGGGGCCAACGTCCTGACTTTC; cdr3_aa: CASRGLAGGAGANVLTF
d_call: TRBD2; j_call: TRBJ2-5; clone_size: -; v_call: TRBV6-1; cdr3_nt: TGTGCCAGCAGACCGGGACTAGGGTGGGAGACCCAGTACTTC; cdr3_aa: CASRPGLGWETQYF
d_call: -; j_call: TRBJ2-2; clone_size: -; v_call: TRBV27; cdr3_nt: TGTGCCAGCAGGGGGTCTAGGGACACCGGGGAGCTGTGTTTT; cdr3_aa: CASRGSRDTGELCF
d_call: TRBD2; j_call: TRBJ2-7; clone_size: -; v_call: TRBV15; cdr3_nt: TGTGCCACCAGCAGAGAAGCGGGAGGGCCTGTGTACGAGCAGTACTTC; cdr3_aa: CATSREAGGPVYEQYF
d_call: -; j_call: TRBJ2-2; clone_size: many; v_call: TRBV19; cdr3_nt: TGTGCCAGTAGTATCGGACGGCGAAAGGCGCGGGCCGGGGAGCTGTTTTTT; cdr3_aa: CASSIGRRKARAGELFF
d_call: TRBD1; j_call: TRBJ1-2; clone_size: -; v_call: TRBV12-3/TRBV12-4; cdr3_nt: TGTGCCAGCAGCTGGGACAGCACCTATGGCTACACCTTC; cdr3_aa: CASSWDSTYGYTF
d_call: -; j_call: TRBJ2-5; clone_size: few; v_call: TRBV4-2; cdr3_nt: TGTGCCAGCAGCCAAGATGGAAGAGGGATCCAAGAGACCCAGTACTTC; cdr3_aa: CASSQDGRGIQETQYF
d_call: -; j_call: TRBJ1-2; clone_size: many; v_call: TRBV30; cdr3_nt: TGTGCCTGGAGTGTACCTTGGGAAAACTATGGCTACACCTTC; cdr3_aa: CAWSVPWENYGYTF
d_call: -; j_call: TRBJ2-7; clone_size: -; v_call: TRBV30; cdr3_nt: TGTGCCTGGACTAAGCGACAGAGCTCCTACGAGCAGTACTTC; cdr3_aa: CAWTKRQSSYEQYF
d_call: TRBD1; j_call: TRBJ1-1; clone_size: -; v_call: TRBV5-1; cdr3_nt: TGCGCCAGCAGCTTGGATACAGGGGGGAACACTGAAGCTTTCTTT; cdr3_aa: CASSLDTGGNTEAFF
d_call: TRBD1; j_call: TRBJ1-5; clone_size: -; v_call: TRBV4-2; cdr3_nt: TGTGCCAGCAGCCAAGGAGGGGGCATAAGCCATCAGCCCCAGCATTTT; cdr3_aa: CASSQGGGISHQPQHF